A selection of T cell receptor beta chains follows, all from one sample in a study of blood T cell repertoires in COVID-19. Data came from immunoSEQ multiplex PCR; TCRdb stores just in-frame clones and leaves some out. The sample has about 140,000 clones, roughly 88% seen once. Sequencing input: peripheral blood. The source of these receptors is a woman aged 45-59 years with acute or convalescent COVID-19. Both conserved end residues are part of each CDR3. Fields, in order: J gene, V gene, clone size, D gene, CDR3 DNA, CDR3 protein. The D gene is left open where the match is weak. The listing skips clone size in some rows; elsewhere it reads once, few, many or a size class.

J: TRBJ2-7
V: TRBV6-5
size: .
D: .
DNA: TGTGCCAGCAGTTACGGGGGGACCCCCTACGAGCAGTACTTC
CDR3: CASSYGGTPYEQYF

J: TRBJ1-5
V: TRBV4-2
size: .
D: .
DNA: TGTGCCAGCAGCCAAGATGGTGGCAGGGTCAGCCAGCCCCAGCATTTT
CDR3: CASSQDGGRVSQPQHF

J: TRBJ1-6
V: TRBV6-4
size: .
D: .
DNA: TGTGCCAGCAGTGAGTCAGGGAAGGTTTCACCCCTCCACTTT
CDR3: CASSESGKVSPLHF

J: TRBJ2-7
V: TRBV29-1
size: .
D: .
DNA: TGCAGCGTTGTCTCACAGGGTAGTTGGGGCGAGCAGTACTTC
CDR3: CSVVSQGSWGEQYF

J: TRBJ1-1
V: TRBV11-2
size: .
D: TRBD1
DNA: TGTGCCAGCAGTCTGACAGGGGGCACTGAAGCTTTCTTT
CDR3: CASSLTGGTEAFF

J: TRBJ2-3
V: TRBV7-3
size: few
D: TRBD1
DNA: TGTGCCAGCAGCTCTACAGGGGGTCGGGTCATAGATACGCAGTATTTT
CDR3: CASSSTGGRVIDTQYF

J: TRBJ2-3
V: TRBV29-1
size: .
D: .
DNA: TGCAGCGTTCTGGGAGGAGATACGCAGTATTTT
CDR3: CSVLGGDTQYF

J: TRBJ1-5
V: TRBV6-5
size: once
D: .
DNA: TGTGCCAGCAAGAAGACAGCGAATAGCAATCAGCCCCAGCATTTT
CDR3: CASKKTANSNQPQHF

J: TRBJ1-5
V: TRBV12-3/TRBV12-4
size: .
D: .
DNA: TGTGCCAGCAGCCGAGACACCGATCAGCCCCAGCATTTT
CDR3: CASSRDTDQPQHF

J: TRBJ1-5
V: TRBV12-3/TRBV12-4
size: .
D: TRBD1
DNA: TGTGCCAGCAGTCCAGGGGGCCGACAGCCCCAGCATTTT
CDR3: CASSPGGRQPQHF

J: TRBJ1-2
V: TRBV10-3
size: .
D: .
DNA: TGTGCCATCAGTGGACAGGCTAACTATGGCTACACCTTC
CDR3: CAISGQANYGYTF

J: TRBJ2-5
V: TRBV18
size: .
D: .
DNA: TGTGCCAGCTCACCAGCAGCGGTGGAGACCCAGTACTTC
CDR3: CASSPAAVETQYF

J: TRBJ2-2
V: TRBV14
size: .
D: TRBD2
DNA: TGTGCCAGCAGCGCAACCCCGGGACTAGCTGCCGGGGAGCTGTTTTTT
CDR3: CASSATPGLAAGELFF

J: TRBJ2-3
V: TRBV6-5
size: once
D: .
DNA: TGTGCCAGCAGTAGTTTGGGGGGGCGGCCAGATACGCAGTATTTT
CDR3: CASSSLGGRPDTQYF

J: TRBJ1-1
V: TRBV29-1
size: .
D: .
DNA: TGCAGCGTTGAACTTTTCGGGGGGACTGAAGCTTTCTTT
CDR3: CSVELFGGTEAFF

J: TRBJ1-1
V: TRBV6-5
size: .
D: .
DNA: TGTGCCAGCAGTTACGGCGGCTTGAACACTGAAGCTTTCTTT
CDR3: CASSYGGLNTEAFF

J: TRBJ2-7
V: TRBV10-3
size: .
D: TRBD1
DNA: TGTGCCACGTGGGGACAGGGAAGCTCCTACGAGCAGTACTTC
CDR3: CATWGQGSSYEQYF

J: TRBJ2-1
V: TRBV13
size: .
D: .
DNA: TGTGCCAGCAGCCTCCGCTCGGCCTACAATGAGCAGTTCTTC
CDR3: CASSLRSAYNEQFF

J: TRBJ2-2
V: TRBV7-9
size: .
D: .
DNA: TGTGCCAGCAGCTTGGGCAGGGAAACCGGGGAGCTGTTTTTT
CDR3: CASSLGRETGELFF

J: TRBJ1-2
V: TRBV5-6
size: .
D: TRBD1
DNA: TGTGCCAGCAGCGCGCCCCAGGGGGGCCATAACTATGGCTACACCTTC
CDR3: CASSAPQGGHNYGYTF

J: TRBJ1-3
V: TRBV6-6
size: .
D: TRBD1
DNA: TGTGCCAGCAGTTCGACAGGGTCTGGAAACACCATATATTTT
CDR3: CASSSTGSGNTIYF

J: TRBJ1-1
V: TRBV30
size: .
D: .
DNA: TGTGCCTGGAGTGTTGGGGGCAGCCGAAGTGAAGCTTTCTTT
CDR3: CAWSVGGSRSEAFF

J: TRBJ2-7
V: TRBV2
size: .
D: TRBD1
DNA: TGTGCCAGCAGTGCGGACAGGGACTACGAGCAGTACTTC
CDR3: CASSADRDYEQYF

J: TRBJ2-2
V: TRBV5-6
size: .
D: .
DNA: TGTGCCAGCAGTTTAGGACAGCCGGGCACCGGGGAGCTGTTTTTT
CDR3: CASSLGQPGTGELFF

J: TRBJ1-3
V: TRBV29-1
size: .
D: .
DNA: TGCAGCGCCAAAGGGGGTTCTGGAAACACCATATATTTT
CDR3: CSAKGGSGNTIYF

J: TRBJ1-1
V: TRBV5-6
size: .
D: .
DNA: TGTGCCAGCAGCTTTCAGGGGACCTTGGGAGCTTTCTTT
CDR3: CASSFQGTLGAFF

J: TRBJ2-1
V: TRBV27
size: .
D: TRBD1
DNA: TGTGCCATAAGTACCAAGGGACAGGGACGGAACAATGAGCAGTTCTTC
CDR3: CAISTKGQGRNNEQFF

J: TRBJ2-1
V: TRBV20-1
size: .
D: TRBD2
DNA: TGCAGTGCTAGTAGGAGCGGGAGGGCCGGTGATAGTGAGCAGTTCTTC
CDR3: CSASRSGRAGDSEQFF

J: TRBJ1-1
V: TRBV30
size: .
D: TRBD1
DNA: TGTGCCTGGGCTCCCGGACAGGGGGTGTTCTTT
CDR3: CAWAPGQGVFF

J: TRBJ2-6
V: TRBV28
size: .
D: .
DNA: TGTGCCAGCAGTTTGATAGGGAGTGGGGCCAACGTCCTGACTTTC
CDR3: CASSLIGSGANVLTF

J: TRBJ2-1
V: TRBV18
size: .
D: .
DNA: TGTGCCAGCTCACCCATCCCGGGGAGCAATGAGCAGTTCTTC
CDR3: CASSPIPGSNEQFF

J: TRBJ1-1
V: TRBV3-1/TRBV3-2
size: .
D: .
DNA: TGTGCCAGCAGCTTTGACACTCTTACTGAAGCTTTCTTT
CDR3: CASSFDTLTEAFF

J: TRBJ2-3
V: TRBV19
size: .
D: TRBD2
DNA: TGTGCCAGTAGTATAGTTACTAGCGGGAGGGATACGCAGTATTTT
CDR3: CASSIVTSGRDTQYF

J: TRBJ2-2
V: TRBV5-1
size: .
D: .
DNA: TGCGCCAGCAGCTCCGGGATCTTCGGCACCGGGGAGCTGTTTTTT
CDR3: CASSSGIFGTGELFF

J: TRBJ1-4
V: TRBV9
size: .
D: .
DNA: TGTGCCAGCAGCGTAGGGACAGCTAATGAAAAACTGTTTTTT
CDR3: CASSVGTANEKLFF

J: TRBJ2-2
V: TRBV11-1
size: .
D: TRBD2
DNA: TGTGCCAGCAGCCCTAGCGGGTTCGGGGAGCTGTTTTTT
CDR3: CASSPSGFGELFF

J: TRBJ1-2
V: TRBV9
size: .
D: TRBD1
DNA: TGTGCCAGCAGCCACCCGACAGGGAGCAAGGGGGGCTACACCTTC
CDR3: CASSHPTGSKGGYTF

J: TRBJ2-1
V: TRBV7-2
size: .
D: TRBD2
DNA: TGTGCCAGCAGCTCAACTAGCGGGAGCTACAATGAGCAGTTCTTC
CDR3: CASSSTSGSYNEQFF

J: TRBJ2-1
V: TRBV25-1
size: .
D: TRBD1
DNA: TGTGCCAGCAGTGCCCCGTGGGGACAGGGCAACAATGAGCAGTTCTTC
CDR3: CASSAPWGQGNNEQFF

J: TRBJ2-7
V: TRBV29-1
size: .
D: .
DNA: TGCAGCGTTGAAGGGGAGTGGCGCCACTCCTACGAGCAGTACTTC
CDR3: CSVEGEWRHSYEQYF

J: TRBJ2-1
V: TRBV5-1
size: .
D: TRBD1
DNA: TGCGCCAGCAGCCCACTCCTAGGGACAGGGATTTACAATGAGCAGTTCTTC
CDR3: CASSPLLGTGIYNEQFF

J: TRBJ1-1
V: TRBV7-2
size: .
D: TRBD1
DNA: TGTGCCAGCAGCTTAGGCAGGGGGTTTACTGAAGCTTTCTTT
CDR3: CASSLGRGFTEAFF

J: TRBJ1-1
V: TRBV6-6
size: .
D: .
DNA: TGTGCCAGCAGTTACCATCCCGCAGGGGTGAACACTGAAGCTTTCTTT
CDR3: CASSYHPAGVNTEAFF

J: TRBJ1-2
V: TRBV7-2
size: .
D: TRBD1
DNA: TGTGCCAGCAGCGCCAGGGGGCAGGGTAGCTATGGCTACACCTTC
CDR3: CASSARGQGSYGYTF

J: TRBJ1-2
V: TRBV7-9
size: .
D: TRBD1
DNA: TGTGCCAGCAGCACCCGGGACAGCTTCTATGGCTACACCTTC
CDR3: CASSTRDSFYGYTF

J: TRBJ1-3
V: TRBV11-2
size: .
D: .
DNA: TGTGCCAGCAGCTTAACAGGGAGCTCTGGAAACACCATATATTTT
CDR3: CASSLTGSSGNTIYF

J: TRBJ1-2
V: TRBV9
size: .
D: TRBD1
DNA: TGTGCCAGCAGCGAAACAGGGGGTACCTATGGCTACACCTTC
CDR3: CASSETGGTYGYTF

J: TRBJ2-2
V: TRBV7-2
size: .
D: .
DNA: TGTGCCAGCAGCCTCACTACAGGGAACGCCGGGGAGCTGTTTTTT
CDR3: CASSLTTGNAGELFF

J: TRBJ2-7
V: TRBV3-1/TRBV3-2
size: .
D: .
DNA: TGTGCCAGCAGCCAAGATACCGGGGTCGAGCAGTACTTC
CDR3: CASSQDTGVEQYF

J: TRBJ1-6
V: TRBV7-9
size: few
D: TRBD1
DNA: TGTGCCAGCAGCTTCGTCTACAGGGGAGTTAATTCACCCCTCCACTTT
CDR3: CASSFVYRGVNSPLHF

J: TRBJ1-1
V: TRBV4-1
size: .
D: .
DNA: TGCGCCAGCAGCCACGGGAACACTGAAGCTTTCTTT
CDR3: CASSHGNTEAFF

J: TRBJ2-7
V: TRBV5-1
size: few
D: TRBD2
DNA: TGCGCCAGCAGCTTGGCCGCGGGAGGTATCACCTACGAGCAGTACTTC
CDR3: CASSLAAGGITYEQYF

J: TRBJ1-6
V: TRBV7-9
size: .
D: TRBD1
DNA: TGTGCCAGCAGCCTAGACAGGGGTGGTTCACCCCTCCACTTT
CDR3: CASSLDRGGSPLHF

J: TRBJ1-1
V: TRBV12-3/TRBV12-4
size: .
D: .
DNA: TGTGCCAGCAGTTTCGGGACACTCGGAGCTTTCTTT
CDR3: CASSFGTLGAFF

J: TRBJ2-3
V: TRBV19
size: .
D: TRBD2
DNA: TGTGCCAGTAGTATTGTAACTAGCGGGAGGGCCGGCACAGATACGCAGTATTTT
CDR3: CASSIVTSGRAGTDTQYF

J: TRBJ2-7
V: TRBV3-1/TRBV3-2
size: .
D: .
DNA: TGTGCCAGCAGCCAAGGCCCTACAGGGCTTTTTTACGAGCAGTACTTC
CDR3: CASSQGPTGLFYEQYF